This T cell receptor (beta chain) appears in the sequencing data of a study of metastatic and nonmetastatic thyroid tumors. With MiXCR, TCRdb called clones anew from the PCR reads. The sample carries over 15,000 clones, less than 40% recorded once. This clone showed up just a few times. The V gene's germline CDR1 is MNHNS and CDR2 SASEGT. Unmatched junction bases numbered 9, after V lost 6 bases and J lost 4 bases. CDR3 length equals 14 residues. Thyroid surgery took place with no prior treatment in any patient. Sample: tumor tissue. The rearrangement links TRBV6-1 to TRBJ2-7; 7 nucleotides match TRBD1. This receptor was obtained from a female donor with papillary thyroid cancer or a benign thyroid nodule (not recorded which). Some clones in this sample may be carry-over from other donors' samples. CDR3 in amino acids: CASSPTGFIYEQYF. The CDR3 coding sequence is TGTGCCAGCAGCCCGACAGGGTTTATATACGAGCAGTACTTC.